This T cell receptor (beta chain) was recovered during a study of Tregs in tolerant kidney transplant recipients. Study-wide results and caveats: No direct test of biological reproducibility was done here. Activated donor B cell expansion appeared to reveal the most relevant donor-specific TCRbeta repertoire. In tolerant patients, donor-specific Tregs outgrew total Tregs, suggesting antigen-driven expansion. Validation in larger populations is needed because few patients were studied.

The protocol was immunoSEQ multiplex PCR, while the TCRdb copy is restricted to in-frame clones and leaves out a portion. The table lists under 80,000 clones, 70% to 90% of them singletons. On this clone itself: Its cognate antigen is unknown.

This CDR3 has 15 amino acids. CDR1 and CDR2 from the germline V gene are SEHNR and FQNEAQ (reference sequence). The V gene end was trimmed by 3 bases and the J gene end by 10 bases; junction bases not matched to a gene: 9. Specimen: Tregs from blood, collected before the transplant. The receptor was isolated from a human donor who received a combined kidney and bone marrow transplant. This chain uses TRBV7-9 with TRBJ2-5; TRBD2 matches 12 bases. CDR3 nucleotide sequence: TGTGCCAGCAGCTTGCGGACTAGCGGGGTCCATTTCCAGTACTTC. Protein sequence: CASSLRTSGVHFQYF.